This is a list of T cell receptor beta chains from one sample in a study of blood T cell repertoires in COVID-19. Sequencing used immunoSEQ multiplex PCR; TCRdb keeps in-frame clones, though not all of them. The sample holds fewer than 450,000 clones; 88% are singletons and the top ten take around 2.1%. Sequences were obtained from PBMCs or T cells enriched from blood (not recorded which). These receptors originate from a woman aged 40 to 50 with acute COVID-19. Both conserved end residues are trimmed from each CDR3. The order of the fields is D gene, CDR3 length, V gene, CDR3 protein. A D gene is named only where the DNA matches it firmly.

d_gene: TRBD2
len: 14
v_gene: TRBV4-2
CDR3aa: ASSQWTSGVKETQY

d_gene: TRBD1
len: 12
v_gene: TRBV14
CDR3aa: ASSQDRDRGRAF

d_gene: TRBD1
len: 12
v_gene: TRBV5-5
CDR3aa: ASSLGGTDYGYT

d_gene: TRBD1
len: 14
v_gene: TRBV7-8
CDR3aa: ASSWNRDRAFQPQH

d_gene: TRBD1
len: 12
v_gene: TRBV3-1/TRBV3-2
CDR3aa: ASSATGGGPGYT

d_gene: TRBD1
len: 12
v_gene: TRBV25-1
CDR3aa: ASSESWTGNEAF

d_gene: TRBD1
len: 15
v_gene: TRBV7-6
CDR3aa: ASSYGTGGAFTGELF

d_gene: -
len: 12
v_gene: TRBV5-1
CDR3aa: ASSGQGGSYEQY

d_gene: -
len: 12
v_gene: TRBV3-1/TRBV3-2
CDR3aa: ASSPHGTSTEAF

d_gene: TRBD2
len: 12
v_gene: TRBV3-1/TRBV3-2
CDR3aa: ASSQGLASDTQY

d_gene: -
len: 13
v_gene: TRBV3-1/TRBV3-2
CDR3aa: ASSPDVGASDTQY

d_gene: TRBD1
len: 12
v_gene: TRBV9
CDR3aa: ASSKTGWVGEQY

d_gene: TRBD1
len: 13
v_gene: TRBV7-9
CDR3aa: ASSDRDRVDNEQF

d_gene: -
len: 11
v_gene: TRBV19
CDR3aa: ASKQRNGETQY

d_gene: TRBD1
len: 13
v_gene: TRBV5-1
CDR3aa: ASSLGAGGNTEAF

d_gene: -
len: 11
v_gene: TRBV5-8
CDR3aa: ASRQGPNYGYT

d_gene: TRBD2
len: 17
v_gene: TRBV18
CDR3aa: ASSPLPGLAGGIYNEQF

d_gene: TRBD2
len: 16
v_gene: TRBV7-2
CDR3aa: ASSLGPGTSANTGELF

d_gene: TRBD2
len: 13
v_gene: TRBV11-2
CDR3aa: ASSLDGLAGWVQY

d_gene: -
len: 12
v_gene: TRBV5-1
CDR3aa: ASSLAGRGSPLH

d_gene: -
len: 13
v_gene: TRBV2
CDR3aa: ASRPTVMSGNTIY

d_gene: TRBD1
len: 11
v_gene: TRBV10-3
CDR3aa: AISTGGRAEAF

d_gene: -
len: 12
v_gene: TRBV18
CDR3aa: ASSPKESNYGYT

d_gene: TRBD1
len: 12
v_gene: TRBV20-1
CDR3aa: SASTGTVGNTIY

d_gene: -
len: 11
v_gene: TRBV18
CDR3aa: ASFSPQGTEAF

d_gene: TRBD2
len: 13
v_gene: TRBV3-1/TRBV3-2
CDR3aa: ASSQDLGRAGELF

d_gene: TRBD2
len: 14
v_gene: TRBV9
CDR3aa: ASSVGSGGVLDEQY

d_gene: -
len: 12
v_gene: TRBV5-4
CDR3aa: ASSFTTSRETQY

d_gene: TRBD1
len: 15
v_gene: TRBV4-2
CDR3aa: ASSQVDRGRLNYGYT

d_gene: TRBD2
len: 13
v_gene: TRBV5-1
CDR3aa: ASGTTSGGINEQF

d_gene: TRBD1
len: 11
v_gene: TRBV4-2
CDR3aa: ASSQVTGVEQY

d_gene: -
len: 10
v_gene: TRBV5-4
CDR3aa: ASRGAVYGYT

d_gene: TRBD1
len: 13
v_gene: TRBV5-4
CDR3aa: ASSLGQGSNYGYT

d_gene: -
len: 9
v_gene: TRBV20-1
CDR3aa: SAHEVRSYT

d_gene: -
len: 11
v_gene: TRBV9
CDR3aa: ASSVAGSNEQF

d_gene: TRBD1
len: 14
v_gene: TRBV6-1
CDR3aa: ASSDRGHLGNSPLH

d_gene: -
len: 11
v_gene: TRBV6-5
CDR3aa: ASTLEFNNEQF

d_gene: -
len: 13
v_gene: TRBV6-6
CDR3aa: ASSYLAGMADTQY

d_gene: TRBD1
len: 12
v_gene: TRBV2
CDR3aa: ASSFDRGGSPLH

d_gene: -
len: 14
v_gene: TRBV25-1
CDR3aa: ASSDWGYWAQETQY

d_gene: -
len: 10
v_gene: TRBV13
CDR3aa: ASSWGDPEQY

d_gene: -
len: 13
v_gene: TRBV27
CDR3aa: ASSPERARGNEQF

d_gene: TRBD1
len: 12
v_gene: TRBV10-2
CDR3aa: ASSLQGDGYGYT

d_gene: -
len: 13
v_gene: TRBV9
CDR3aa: ASSPGDEGAPEAF

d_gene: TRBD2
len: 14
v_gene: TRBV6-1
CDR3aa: ASSEYWEGAKNIQY

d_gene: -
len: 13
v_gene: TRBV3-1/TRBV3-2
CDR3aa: ASSQESGKVLGYT

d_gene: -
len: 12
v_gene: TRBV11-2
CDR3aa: ASSLRRQIHEQY

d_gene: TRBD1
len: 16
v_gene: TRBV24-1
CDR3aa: ATSESFTSGTGREKLF